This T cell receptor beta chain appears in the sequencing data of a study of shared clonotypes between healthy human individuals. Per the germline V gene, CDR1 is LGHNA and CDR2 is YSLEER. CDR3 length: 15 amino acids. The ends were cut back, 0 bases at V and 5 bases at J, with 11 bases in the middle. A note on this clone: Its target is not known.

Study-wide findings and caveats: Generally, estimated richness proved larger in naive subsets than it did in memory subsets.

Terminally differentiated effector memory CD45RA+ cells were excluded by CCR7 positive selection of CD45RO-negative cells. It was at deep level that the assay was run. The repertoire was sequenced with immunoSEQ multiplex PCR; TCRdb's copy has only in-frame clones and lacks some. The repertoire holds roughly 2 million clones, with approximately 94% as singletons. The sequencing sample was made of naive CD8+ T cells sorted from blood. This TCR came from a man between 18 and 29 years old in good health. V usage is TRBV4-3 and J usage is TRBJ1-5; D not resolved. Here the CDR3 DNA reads TGCGCCAGCAGCCAAGATAAGGGCATTTATCAGCCCCAGCATTTT. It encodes CASSQDKGIYQPQHF.